This T cell receptor (beta chain) was captured in a study of T-cell memory formation after mild COVID-19. As for the study in general: The two donors had largely donor-specific TCR clusters. Study-level results: Confirmation was lacking for SARS-CoV-2 specificity of second-wave clones that peaked on day 37.

The 5'RACE method, run with constant-segment primers, produced TCR alpha and TCR beta cDNA libraries (carrying sample barcodes and UMIs). A single record per CDR3 protein comes from TCRdb applying MiXCR to the 5' RACE reads. The sample shows about 390,000 distinct CDR3 sequences, around 20% of them seen only once. Germline loops: CDR1 SGHAT, CDR2 FQDESV (reference sequence). The ends were cut back, 1 base at V and 0 bases at J, with 19 bases in the middle. The CDR3 is 19 amino acids. A few counts support this clonotype. Its specificity is unknown. The clonotype was recovered from an adult woman who had mild COVID-19 (a few samples of this study predate the infection). Cell type and time point are not known. The sample taken for sequencing was PBMCs or a T cell subset sorted from them (not recorded which). This chain joins TRBV11-1 and TRBJ2-1, with D possibly matching TRBD2 (6 bases). The CDR3 loop reads CASSLEPGSVRGSYNEQFF. DNA of the CDR3: TGTGCCAGCAGCTTAGAACCCGGGTCGGTGCGGGGCTCCTACAATGAGCAGTTCTTC.